The sample holds a few counts of the clone carrying this T cell receptor beta chain. The antigen remains unidentified. Both ends of each TCR cDNA library bore sample-specific barcodes. In the authors' methods: Each donor had about 95,000 to nearly 500,000 clonotypes. TCRdb reanalysed the 5' RACE reads using MiXCR and keeps one entry per CDR3 protein. V and J calls and clone size were set by TCRdb, not the authors. This table has a few hundred thousand distinct CDR3 sequences, roughly 31% appearing once. V shed 8 bases, J shed 7 bases, and the junction held 12 bases outside the gene matches. This CDR3 comprises 15 residues. The germline gives CDR1 MNHNY, CDR2 SVGAGI (reference sequence). The sample originates from a study of identical twins' blood T cells. General study findings and limits: V gene usage reportedly matched far better within twin pairs than unrelated donors. Each donor's most abundant TCRbeta clonotypes shared more CDR3 sequences with her twin than unrelated donors.

Sequencing was done on a sample of PBMCs. The sequence was obtained from a woman aged 18 to 49 in good health. The chain is built from TRBV6-6 and TRBJ2-1; 9 bases are a match to TRBD1. This CDR3 is CASFLGGTGTNEQFF. DNA of the CDR3: TGTGCCAGCTTCTTGGGGGGGACAGGGACTAATGAGCAGTTCTTC.